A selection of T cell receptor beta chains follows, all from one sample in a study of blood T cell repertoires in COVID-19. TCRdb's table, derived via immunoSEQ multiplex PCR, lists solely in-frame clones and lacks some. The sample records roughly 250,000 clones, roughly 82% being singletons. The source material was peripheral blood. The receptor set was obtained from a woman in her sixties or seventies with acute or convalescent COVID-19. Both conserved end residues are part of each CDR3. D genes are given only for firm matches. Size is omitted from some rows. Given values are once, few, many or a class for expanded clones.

cdr3_aa: CASSVTRQPGTEAFF
cdr3_nt: TGTGCCAGCAGTGTGACTAGGCAACCGGGCACTGAAGCTTTCTTT
j_call: TRBJ1-1
v_call: TRBV2
d_call: -
clone_size: once

cdr3_aa: CASSLTSGLNTGELFF
cdr3_nt: TGCGCCAGCAGCTTGACTAGCGGGCTTAACACCGGGGAGCTGTTTTTT
j_call: TRBJ2-2
v_call: TRBV5-1
d_call: TRBD2
clone_size: -

cdr3_aa: CASRQSNQPQHF
cdr3_nt: TGTGCCAGTAGACAGAGTAATCAGCCCCAGCATTTT
j_call: TRBJ1-5
v_call: TRBV28
d_call: -
clone_size: -

cdr3_aa: CASSFDRLTEAFF
cdr3_nt: TGTGCCAGCAGTTTCGACAGGCTCACTGAAGCTTTCTTT
j_call: TRBJ1-1
v_call: TRBV7-2
d_call: -
clone_size: once

cdr3_aa: CASSSLGWGDATNEKLFF
cdr3_nt: TGTGCCAGCAGTTCCCTAGGATGGGGGGATGCAACTAATGAAAAACTGTTTTTT
j_call: TRBJ1-4
v_call: TRBV27
d_call: -
clone_size: -

cdr3_aa: CASSFAGAMGSTDTQYF
cdr3_nt: TGTGCCAGCAGCTTTGCCGGAGCCATGGGTAGCACAGATACGCAGTATTTT
j_call: TRBJ2-3
v_call: TRBV7-2
d_call: -
clone_size: -

cdr3_aa: CASGVQGGNTEAFF
cdr3_nt: TGTGCCAGTGGGGTCCAGGGGGGGAACACTGAAGCTTTCTTT
j_call: TRBJ1-1
v_call: TRBV19
d_call: TRBD1
clone_size: -

cdr3_aa: CASSQLPSSGNTIYF
cdr3_nt: TGTGCCAGCAGCCAGTTACCGAGCTCTGGAAACACCATATATTTT
j_call: TRBJ1-3
v_call: TRBV3-1/TRBV3-2
d_call: -
clone_size: -

cdr3_aa: CATSREKVAGGQPQHF
cdr3_nt: TGTGCCACCAGCAGAGAGAAAGTGGCAGGGGGACAGCCCCAGCATTTT
j_call: TRBJ1-5
v_call: TRBV15
d_call: TRBD1
clone_size: -

cdr3_aa: CAWGIDTQETQYF
cdr3_nt: TGTGCCTGGGGGATAGACACCCAAGAGACCCAGTACTTC
j_call: TRBJ2-5
v_call: TRBV30
d_call: -
clone_size: -

cdr3_aa: CASSLDGQSSGNTIYF
cdr3_nt: TGCGCCAGCAGCTTGGACGGACAGAGCTCTGGAAACACCATATATTTT
j_call: TRBJ1-3
v_call: TRBV5-1
d_call: -
clone_size: once

cdr3_aa: CASTRGGRSYNEQFF
cdr3_nt: TGTGCCAGCACCCGGGGGGGCAGGAGCTACAATGAGCAGTTCTTC
j_call: TRBJ2-1
v_call: TRBV7-9
d_call: TRBD2
clone_size: -

cdr3_aa: CASSLDRLNSPLHF
cdr3_nt: TGCGCCAGCAGCCTTGACAGGCTTAATTCACCCCTCCACTTT
j_call: TRBJ1-6
v_call: TRBV5-1
d_call: -
clone_size: -

cdr3_aa: CASSQDPPGGADTQYF
cdr3_nt: TGTGCCAGCAGCCAAGATCCACCAGGGGGCGCAGATACGCAGTATTTT
j_call: TRBJ2-3
v_call: TRBV4-2
d_call: TRBD1
clone_size: -